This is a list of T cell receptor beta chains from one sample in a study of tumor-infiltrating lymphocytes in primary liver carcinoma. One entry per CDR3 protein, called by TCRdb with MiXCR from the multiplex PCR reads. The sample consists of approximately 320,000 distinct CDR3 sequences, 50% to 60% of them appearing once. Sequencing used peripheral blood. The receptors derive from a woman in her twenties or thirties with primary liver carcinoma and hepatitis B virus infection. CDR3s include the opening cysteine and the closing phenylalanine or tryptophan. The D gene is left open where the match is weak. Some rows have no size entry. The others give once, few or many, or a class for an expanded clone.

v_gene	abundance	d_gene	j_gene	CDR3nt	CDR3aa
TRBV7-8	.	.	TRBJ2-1	TGTGCCACCGGTCCGGACTCTGCGTCGAATAAGCAGTTCTTC	CATGPDSASNKQFF
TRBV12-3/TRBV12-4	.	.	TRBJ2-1	TGTGCCAGCAGTCCTGGACGGAGGGACAATGAGCAGTTCTTC	CASSPGRRDNEQFF
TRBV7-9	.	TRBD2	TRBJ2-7	TGTGCCAGCAGCTTAGTTAGCGGGACCTACGAGCAGTACTTC	CASSLVSGTYEQYF
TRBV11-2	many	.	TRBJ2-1	TGTGCCAGCAGCTTAGAATTAGCCCTTGAGCAGTTCTTC	CASSLELALEQFF
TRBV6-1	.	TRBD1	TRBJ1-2	TGTGCCAGCAGTGAATTAGGACAGGGGGCCGGTGGCTACACCTTC	CASSELGQGAGGYTF
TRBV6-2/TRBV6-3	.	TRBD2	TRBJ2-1	TGTGCCAGCAGTTACTCGATGAGTCTAGCGGGAGTATGGTATAGCTCCTACAATGAGCAGTTCTTC	CASSYSMSLAGVWYSSYNEQFF
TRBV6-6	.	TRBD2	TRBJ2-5	TGTGCCAGCAGTTCCCCGGGACTAGCGGGAGTAGGAGAGACCCAGTACTTC	CASSSPGLAGVGETQYF
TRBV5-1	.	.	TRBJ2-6	TGCACCAGCAGCTTAACCTATAACTCTGGGGCCAACGTCCTGACTTTC	CTSSLTYNSGANVLTF
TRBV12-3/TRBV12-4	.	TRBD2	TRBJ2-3	TGTGCCAGCAGTTCCACGGGACTAGCGGGAGGATACACAGATACGCAGTATTTT	CASSSTGLAGGYTDTQYF
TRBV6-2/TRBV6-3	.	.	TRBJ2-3	TGTGCCAGCTCCCATCCCGGAGGGCCCTCAGATACGCAGTATTTT	CASSHPGGPSDTQYF
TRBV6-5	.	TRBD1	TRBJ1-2	TGTGCCAGCAGCTCCGGGACAGGGAACTATGACTACATCTTC	CASSSGTGNYDYIF
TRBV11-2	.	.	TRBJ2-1	TGTGTCAGCAGCTTATTTAGGGGAGGAATTTACAACGAGCAGTTCTTC	CVSSLFRGGIYNEQFF
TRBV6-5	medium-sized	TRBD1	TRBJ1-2	TGTGCCAGCAGTTATAACGGACAGGGCAGCGGCTACACCTTC	CASSYNGQGSGYTF
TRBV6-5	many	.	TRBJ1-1	TGTGCCAGCAGTTACGGTACAGTTCGAGGTTACACTGAAGCTTTCTTT	CASSYGTVRGYTEAFF
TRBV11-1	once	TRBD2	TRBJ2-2	TGTGCCAGTAACTCGCCGTTTAGCGGGATAGGGACCGGGGAGCTGTTTTTC	CASNSPFSGIGTGELFF
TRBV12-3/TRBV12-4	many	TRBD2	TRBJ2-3	TGTGCCAGCAGTTCTACTAGCGGGAGTTCCGATACGCAGTATTTT	CASSSTSGSSDTQYF
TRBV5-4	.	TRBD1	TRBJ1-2	TGTGCCAGCAGACTGACAGGGAGTAACTATGGCTACACCTTC	CASRLTGSNYGYTF
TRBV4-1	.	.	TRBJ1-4	TGCACCAGTAGCCAAGTGAGGGGATCTAATGAAAAACTGTTTTTT	CTSSQVRGSNEKLFF
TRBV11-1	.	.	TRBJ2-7	TGTACCAGCAGCTACCGAGACTGGTACGAGCAGTACTTC	CTSSYRDWYEQYF
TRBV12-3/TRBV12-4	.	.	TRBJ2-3	TGTGCCAGCAGTTCAGCTACCACCCGGCCAGATACGCAGTATTTT	CASSSATTRPDTQYF
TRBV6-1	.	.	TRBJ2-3	TGTGCCAGCAGATCACAGCCGTCTTCAGATACGCAGTATTTT	CASRSQPSSDTQYF
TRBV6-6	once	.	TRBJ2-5	TGTGCCTGCAGTTACTCGGGGCGAGAGGACCAGTACTTC	CACSYSGREDQYF
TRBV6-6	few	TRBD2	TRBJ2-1	TGTGCCAGCAGTTGGGGACTAGTGAATGAGCAGTTCTTC	CASSWGLVNEQFF